This entry lists 25 T cell receptor beta chains sequenced from one sample in a study of blood T cells in healthy people across ages. The authors ran a second PCR of about 6 to 11 cycles using a sample-barcoded 5' primer and a J-beta primer mix. One entry per CDR3 protein, called by TCRdb with MiXCR from the 5' RACE reads. The top ten clones hold roughly 10% of a sample with 1.5 million to 2 million distinct CDR3 sequences, 30% to 40% of them seen once. The sequenced sample consisted of blood. These receptors all stem from a woman in her thirties in good health.

The J gene is TRBJ2-1, the V gene TRBV6-1, with TRBD2 matching 10 bases. Germline lookup yields CDR1 MNHNS and CDR2 SASEGT. The CDR3 covers 19 residues. V lost 2 bases and J lost 9; bases outside the gene matches: 19. CDR3 sequence reads: CASSEMGPSGGKPGGEQFF. The DNA of the CDR3 is TGTGCCAGCAGTGAAATGGGTCCTAGCGGGGGAAAGCCCGGGGGTGAGCAGTTCTTC.

This clonotype was recorded many times. V usage is TRBV12-3 or TRBV12-4 and J usage is TRBJ2-3; D may be TRBD2 (5 bases). The germline V and J ends were trimmed by 3 bases and 5 bases, with 12 bases remaining between them. The CDR3 contains 14 residues. The CDR3 spells CASSFPGVRDTQYF. CDR3 nucleotides: TGTGCCAGCAGTTTCCCCGGGGTAAGAGATACGCAGTATTTT.

A few counts support this clonotype. The chain couples TRBV11-2 to TRBJ2-1; D unresolved. The end of the DNA is better explained by TRBJ2-7, so the J call may be wrong. Germline assignment: CDR1 SGHAT and CDR2 FQNNGV. This CDR3 region has 14 residues. As DNA, the CDR3 is TGTGCCAGCAGCTTGCGGAGCTCCTACAATGAGCAGTACTTC. Its protein product is CASSLRSSYNEQYF.

The rearrangement joins TRBV15 to TRBJ2-3, with a tentative D call TRBD1 (7 bases). From germline, CDR1 is LNHNV and CDR2 YYDKDF (reference sequence). The CDR3 sequence is 17 residues long. With 6 bases removed from V and 0 bases from J, the gap between germline ends came to 19 bases. For the CDR3, the DNA is TGTGCCACCAGTAGTCCCGGACAGGACTACAGCACAGATACGCAGTATTTT. It encodes CATSSPGQDYSTDTQYF.

The chain has TRBV7-9 and TRBJ2-1; D call uncertain. In germline, CDR1 is SEHNR, CDR2 FQNEAQ (reference sequence). The CDR3 contains 13 residues. Trimming removed 9 bases from V and 0 bases from J, with 9 bases in between. CDR3 DNA: TGTGCCAGTGCACCCAACTCCTACAATGAGCAGTTCTTC. Protein product: CASAPNSYNEQFF. Combining the CDR3 with reference TRBV7-9 and TRBJ2-1 gives the whole variable domain DTGVSQNPRHKITKRGQNVTFRCDPISEHNRLYWYRQTLGQGPEFLTYFQNEAQLEKSRLLSDRFSAERPKGSFSTLEIQRTEQGDSAMYLCASAPNSYNEQFFGPGTRLTVL.

The V gene is TRBV20-1, the J gene TRBJ2-7; TRBD1 agrees at 9 bases. The V gene end was trimmed by 2 bases and the J gene end by 5 bases; junction bases not matched to a gene: 7. Germline assignment: CDR1 DFQATT and CDR2 SNEGSKA (reference sequence). CDR3 length: 14 amino acids. The CDR3 is CSARPGQGGHEQYF. The CDR3 region has the DNA TGCAGTGCTAGACCGGGACAGGGAGGACACGAGCAGTACTTC.

About this clonotype: The junction shows a germline mismatch at one end, possibly a read error. The chain has TRBV6-2 or TRBV6-3 and TRBJ2-7, with D unclear. CDR1 is MNHEY and CDR2 is SVGEGT in the germline V gene. CDR3 size: 12 residues. CDR3 in DNA: TGTGCCGGCAGTTACGAATCCTACGAGCAGTACTTC. Amino acid sequence: CAGSYESYEQYF.

This clonotype has only a few counts. The chain carries TRBV5-1 and TRBJ1-2; D possibly corresponds to TRBD1 (5 bases). V was cut by 0 bases and J by 2 bases, with 11 bases left in between. The CDR3 consists of 15 residues. Germline CDR1 is SGHRS and CDR2 is YFSETQ. CDR3 sequence (DNA): TGCGCCAGCAGCTTGGCCGGGGCAGGGAACTATGGCTACACCTTC. It translates to CASSLAGAGNYGYTF.

This chain links TRBV7-6 with TRBJ2-5; D is perhaps TRBD2 (5 bases). Germline V gene sequence: CDR1 SGHVS, CDR2 FNYEAQ. This CDR3 is built from 14 residues. The V end was cut by 0 bases, the J end by 7 bases, with 12 bases between. DNA for the CDR3: TGTGCCAGCAGCTTAGCGGAGAGGGCCGGGACCCAGTACTTC. As protein: CASSLAERAGTQYF.

The table lists this clonotype with a few counts. The chain employs TRBV7-8 and TRBJ2-1; 9 positions agree with TRBD1. Germline trimming cut 5 bases from V and 3 bases from J; bases unmatched to any gene: 8. In germline, CDR1 is SGHVS, CDR2 FQNEAQ. The CDR3 length is 16 residues. The CDR3 region is CASSTTGTGLYNEQFF. CDR3 sequence (DNA): TGTGCCAGCAGCACAACCGGGACAGGGCTCTACAATGAGCAGTTCTTC.

V and J are TRBV25-1 and TRBJ2-1; perhaps TRBD2 as D (5 bases). The CDR3 runs to 16 residues. V shed 3 bases and J shed 1 base, with 13 bases lying between them. The V gene's germline CDR1 is MGHDK and CDR2 SYGVNS. DNA for the CDR3: TGTGCCAGCAGTGATCAGCGGTCTTTTTCCTACAATGAGCAGTTCTTC. It translates to CASSDQRSFSYNEQFF. Based on the CDR3 plus reference TRBV25-1 and TRBJ2-1, the full variable domain is EADIYQTPRYLVIGTGKKITLECSQTMGHDKMYWYQQDPGMELHLIHYSYGVNSTEKGDLSSESTVSRIRTEHFPLTLESARPSHTSQYLCASSDQRSFSYNEQFFGPGTRLTVL.

The chain has TRBV7-3 and TRBJ2-7; D is unresolved. The germline gives CDR1 SGHTA, CDR2 FQGTGA. The CDR3 loop spans 13 amino acids. V lost 5 bases, J lost 5 bases, and 13 bases lay in between. The CDR3 DNA reads as TGTGCCAGCAGCCCCGGACGAGACCACGAGCAGTACTTC. It is translated as CASSPGRDHEQYF.

In this sample, this clonotype turned up a few times. J is TRBJ1-5 and V is TRBV4-1, with 10 bases identical to TRBD1. Per germline, CDR1 MGHRA and CDR2 YSYEKL. V lost 1 base, J lost 4 bases, and 1 base stayed unmatched. The CDR3 spans 15 residues. Here the CDR3 DNA reads TGCGCCAGCAGCCAAGTGGGACAGGGGAATCAGCCCCAGCATTTT. Amino acid sequence: CASSQVGQGNQPQHF.

This clonotype was detected only a few times. The rearrangement joins TRBV29-1 to TRBJ2-5; D is possibly TRBD2 (5 bases). Germline V gives CDR1 SQVTM, CDR2 ANQGSEA. The CDR3 is made up of 13 amino acids. The V gene lost 7 bases and the J gene lost 5 bases, with 17 bases spanning the gap. CDR3 loop: CSGRGGEGETQYF. CDR3 sequence (DNA): TGCAGCGGCCGGGGTGGGGAAGGGGAGACCCAGTACTTC.

Only a few counts were recorded for this clonotype. V gene TRBV29-1 combines with J gene TRBJ1-1, with D maybe TRBD1 (5 bases). The V end lost 4 bases, the J end lost 5 bases, and 17 bases lay between the germline ends. Germline CDR1 and CDR2: SQVTM and ANQGSEA. The CDR3 sequence is 14 residues long. The CDR3 DNA reads as TGCAGCGTTGGTTTGCCGCGCTGGGGGACTGAAGCTTTCTTT. Protein sequence: CSVGLPRWGTEAFF.

The J gene is TRBJ2-2, the V gene TRBV2; 8 bases align to TRBD2. The germline V gene has CDR1 SNHLY and CDR2 FYNNEI. Trimming took 1 base from V and 5 from J; bases not matched to a gene: 3. The CDR3 totals 15 residues. CDR3 DNA: TGTGCCAGCAGTGAAGAAGCGGGAGTAACCGGGGAGCTGTTTTTT. Translating gives CASSEEAGVTGELFF. Full variable domain (remainder filled in from reference TRBV2 and TRBJ2-2): EPEVTQTPSHQVTQMGQEVILRCVPISNHLYFYWYRQILGQKVEFLVSFYNNEISEKSEIFDDQFSVERPDGSNFTLKIRSTKLEDSAMYFCASSEEAGVTGELFFGEGSRLTVL.

The table lists this clonotype with a few counts. CDR3 nucleotide sequence: TGTGCCATCTCAGGTAGCGGAACCTACAATGAGCAGTTCTTC. It yields the protein CAISGSGTYNEQFF. The chain couples TRBV6-6 to TRBJ2-1; the D gene is possibly TRBD2 (6 bases). Trimming removed 10 bases at V and 2 bases at J, with 15 bases between. This CDR3 has 14 amino acids. Germline-derived CDR1 and CDR2 are MNHNY and SVGAGI (reference sequence).

The V gene is TRBV20-1, the J gene TRBJ2-3; possibly TRBD1 for D (6 bases). V was clipped by 5 bases and J by 2 bases, with 17 bases between them. CDR3 size: 15 residues. CDR1 and CDR2 from the germline V gene are DFQATT and SNEGSKA (reference sequence). The CDR3 coding sequence is TGCAGTGCTGGGCTCCAGGGGTCTTACACAGATACGCAGTATTTT. Protein: CSAGLQGSYTDTQYF.

This clonotype was observed at least ten times. The J gene is TRBJ2-7, the V gene TRBV12-3 or TRBV12-4; D may be TRBD2 (5 bases). V lost 9 bases to trimming and J lost 3 bases, with 12 bases between them. The CDR3 covers 12 residues. The CDR3 nucleotides are TGTGCCAGTCGCACGGGATACTACGAGCAGTACTTC. Translation gives CASRTGYYEQYF.

This clonotype was recorded a few times. The genes are TRBV21-1 and TRBJ1-2; the D segment call TRBD1 is taken from the table without a DNA check. TRBV21-1 is shown as a pseudogene. The length of the CDR3 is 16 residues. CDR3 DNA: TGTGCCAGCACTGCAATTCCCGGGACAGCTAACTATGGCTACACCTTC. Translation gives CASTAIPGTANYGYTF.

V and J are TRBV20-1 and TRBJ1-1, with unresolved D. The V and J ends lost 0 bases and 2 bases respectively, with 10 bases between them. This CDR3 is 14 amino acids long. The germline V gene has CDR1 DFQATT and CDR2 SNEGSKA (reference sequence). CDR3 residues: CSARDLRENTEAFF. The CDR3 region has the DNA TGCAGTGCTAGAGACCTCCGGGAAAACACTGAAGCTTTCTTT.

This clonotype has a count of ten or more. This sequence joins TRBV7-9 and TRBJ2-7, with D tentatively TRBD2 (6 bases). Germline V gives CDR1 SEHNR, CDR2 FQNEAQ (reference sequence). Trimming removed 3 bases at V and 5 bases at J, with 17 bases between. This CDR3 region has 15 residues. This CDR3 is CASSFSSGGLNEQYF. The DNA of the CDR3 is TGTGCCAGCAGCTTTTCTTCCGGGGGTTTGAACGAGCAGTACTTC.

The CDR3 reads CASSQDPGESGESQETQYF. CDR3 coding DNA: TGTGCCAGCAGCCAAGATCCGGGTGAGAGCGGGGAGTCTCAAGAGACCCAGTACTTC. The chain links TRBV3-1 to TRBJ2-5; 7 bases match TRBD2. This CDR3 is 19 amino acids long. Germline CDR1 reads LGHDT; CDR2 reads YNNKEL (reference sequence). V trimming: 0 bases; J trimming: 2 bases; junction bases outside the gene matches: 15.

The chain uses TRBV30 and TRBJ2-5; possibly TRBD2 for D (5 bases). CDR1 and CDR2 (germline): GTSNPN, SVGIG (reference sequence). The CDR3 has 12 amino acids. Trimming removed 6 bases from V and 11 bases from J, with 19 bases in between. DNA for the CDR3: TGTGCCTGTCACTCCGTCCCTACGGGGCAGTACTTC. Translated, it gives CACHSVPTGQYF.

V and J are TRBV28 and TRBJ2-5; no firm D call. V lost 8 bases and J lost 9, with 7 bases in between. The length of the CDR3 is 9 residues. Germline V lookup: CDR1 MDHEN, CDR2 SYDVKM. The CDR3 DNA reads TGTGCCAGCGGCCGCCCCCAGTACTTC. Translated: CASGRPQYF.